This T cell receptor (beta chain) was sequenced in a study of memory CD4+ T cells and cytomegalovirus serostatus. Study-wide findings and caveats: Each of fewer than 80 CMV-associated TCRbeta sequences occurred in one to five individuals. Suggested: most of the CMV-linked TCR signature lies in CD4+ memory cells.

In the original processing: After removing out-of-frame reads, under 2.5 million distinct TCRbeta sequences remained. TCRdb keeps only in-frame clones here, not all; method: immunoSEQ multiplex PCR. V, J and clone size were drawn from that table, and D and trimming were deduced from the DNA. The sample has 64,000 or so clones; roughly 80% are singletons. With V trimmed by 7 bases and J by 2 bases, 7 bases remained unmatched. Germline V gene sequence: CDR1 MDHEN, CDR2 SYDVKM. The CDR3 totals 15 residues. Single viable CD3+CD4+CD8-CD45RO+ cells were sorted as the memory CD4+ T cells. CD4+ T cells were isolated by positive magnetic selection. Turning to this clone: Its antigen remains unidentified.

V gene TRBV28 combines with J gene TRBJ2-5; TRBD1 matches at 10 bases. Material for sequencing was memory CD4+ T cells from blood. The TCR was taken from an adult in good health and CMV-seronegative. Here the CDR3 DNA reads TGTGCCAGCAAAGGGACAGGGGCAGGTCAAGAGACCCAGTACTTC. Translated, it gives CASKGTGAGQETQYF.